This T cell receptor (beta chain) came from a study of blood T cell repertoires in COVID-19. Across the whole study: The United States, Italy and Spain were the sources of the acute and convalescent COVID-19 samples.

TCRdb's table, derived via immunoSEQ multiplex PCR, lists solely in-frame clones and lacks some. Of roughly 120,000 clones in the sample, about 85% were seen once. The germline V gene encodes CDR1 MDHEN and CDR2 SYDVKM. V lost 5 bases, J lost 4 bases, and 20 bases lay in between. The CDR3 length is 16 residues. This clone turned up a few times. Sequencing used peripheral blood. This sequence originates from a man between 65 and 85 years old with acute or convalescent COVID-19. This chain joins TRBV28 and TRBJ1-2, with D hard to call. CDR3 in amino acids: CASSPIYGPDSYGYTF. The CDR3 DNA reads TGTGCCAGCAGTCCGATTTACGGACCGGACTCCTATGGCTACACCTTC.